The 8 T cell receptor beta chains listed next were all sequenced from one sample in a study of cytomegalovirus exposure and HLA in healthy donors. Amplification used 60 Vbeta primers and 13 Jbeta primers. Here immunoSEQ multiplex PCR was the method, and the copy in TCRdb shows in-frame clones only, minus some. This sample has about 130,000 clones, with 75% to 85% found just once. Sequencing was done on a sample of PBMCs. These receptors all come from a man between 40 and 49 years old in good health and CMV-seronegative.

The gene calls are TRBV28 and TRBJ2-7; tentative D call: TRBD1 (6 bases). Germline loops: CDR1 MDHEN, CDR2 SYDVKM. CDR3 length equals 13 residues. The chain's CDR3 is CARSVRGPYEQYF. CDR3 DNA: TGTGCGAGGTCTGTCAGGGGCCCCTACGAGCAGTACTTC.

The chain couples TRBV6-1 to TRBJ2-7, with 7 bases identical to TRBD1. The CDR3 consists of 15 residues. The V and J ends lost 1 base and 3 bases, in that order; junction bases with no gene match: 6. Per germline, CDR1 MNHNS and CDR2 SASEGT. CDR3 residues: CASSEGTGTDYEQYF. In DNA, the CDR3 is TGTGCCAGCAGTGAAGGTACCGGGACAGACTACGAGCAGTACTTC.

In its sample, this clone was seen once. The chain employs TRBV27 and TRBJ2-7, with D uncertain. Germline V gene data show CDR1 as MNHEY and CDR2 as SMNVEV (reference sequence). CDR3 length: 13 residues. V was trimmed by 6 bases and J by 3 bases, leaving 12 bases between them. In DNA form, the CDR3 reads TGTGCCAGCAGGAGGAGAGGTGACTACGAGCAGTACTTC. It specifies CASRRRGDYEQYF.

The chain joins TRBV5-6 to TRBJ1-2; 11 bases line up with TRBD1. CDR3 size: 16 residues. Per germline, CDR1 SGHDT and CDR2 YYEEEE. V was clipped by 1 base and J by 5 bases; unmatched bases: 7. For the CDR3, the DNA is TGTGCCAGCAGCTTGTACGGGACAGGGGGTCTATATGGCTACACCTTC. It yields the protein CASSLYGTGGLYGYTF.

This rearrangement joins TRBV28 to TRBJ2-3, with unresolved D. Trimming shortened V by 7 bases and J by 0 bases, and 11 bases separated the two germline ends. The CDR3 spans 14 residues. The V gene's germline CDR1 is MDHEN and CDR2 SYDVKM. In DNA form, the CDR3 reads TGTGCCAGCACCACCGGTCACAGCACAGATACGCAGTATTTT. Its translation: CASTTGHSTDTQYF.

The chain recombines TRBV10-3 with TRBJ2-5; D is unclear. CDR3 length: 14 amino acids. The V gene's germline CDR1 is ENHRY and CDR2 SYGVKD. V dropped 2 bases and J dropped 2 bases, with 9 bases sitting between them. The CDR3 region is CAISEAGLQETQYF. The DNA of the CDR3 is TGTGCCATCAGTGAGGCAGGCCTACAAGAGACCCAGTACTTC.

This rearrangement joins TRBV19 to TRBJ1-2, with unresolved D. The CDR3 has 14 residues. V lost 4 bases and J lost 3, with 12 bases in between. The germline V gene has CDR1 LNHDA and CDR2 SQIVND (reference sequence). The CDR3 sequence: CASSRPWRDYGYTF. CDR3 in DNA: TGTGCCAGTAGTAGACCCTGGCGGGACTATGGCTACACCTTC.

The J gene is TRBJ2-3, the V gene TRBV28; D is unclear. Trimming stripped 6 bases from V and 2 bases from J, with 12 bases between. The CDR3 runs to 14 residues. Per the germline V gene, CDR1 is MDHEN and CDR2 is SYDVKM. Written as DNA, the CDR3 is TGTGCCAGCAGGAAGGCAGGTCCCACAGATACGCAGTATTTT. Protein: CASRKAGPTDTQYF.